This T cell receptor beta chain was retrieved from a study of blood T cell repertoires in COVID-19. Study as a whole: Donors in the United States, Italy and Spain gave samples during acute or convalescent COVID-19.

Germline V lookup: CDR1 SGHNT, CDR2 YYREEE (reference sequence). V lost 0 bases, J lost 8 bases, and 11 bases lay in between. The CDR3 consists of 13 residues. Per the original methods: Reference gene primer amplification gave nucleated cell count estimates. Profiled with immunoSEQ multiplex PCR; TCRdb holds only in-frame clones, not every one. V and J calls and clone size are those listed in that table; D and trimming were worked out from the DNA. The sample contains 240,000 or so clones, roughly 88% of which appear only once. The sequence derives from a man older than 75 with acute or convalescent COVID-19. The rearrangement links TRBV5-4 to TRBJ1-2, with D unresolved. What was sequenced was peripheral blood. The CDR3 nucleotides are TGTGCCAGCAGCTTGGAGCAGGCACGGGGCTACACCTTC. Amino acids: CASSLEQARGYTF.